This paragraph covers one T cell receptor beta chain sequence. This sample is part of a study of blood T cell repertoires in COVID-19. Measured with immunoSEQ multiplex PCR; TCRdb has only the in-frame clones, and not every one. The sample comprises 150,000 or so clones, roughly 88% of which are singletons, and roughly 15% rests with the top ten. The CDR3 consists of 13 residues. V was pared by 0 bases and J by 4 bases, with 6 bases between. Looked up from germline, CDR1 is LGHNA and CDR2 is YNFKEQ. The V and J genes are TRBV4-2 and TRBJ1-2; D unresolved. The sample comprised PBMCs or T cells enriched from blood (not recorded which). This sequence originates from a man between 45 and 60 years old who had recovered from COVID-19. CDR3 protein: CASSQESGYGYTF. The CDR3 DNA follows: TGTGCCAGCAGCCAAGAGTCGGGCTATGGCTACACCTTC.